This TCR beta chain was sequenced in a study of blood T cell repertoires in COVID-19. Enrollees, 18 to 89 years old, lived in 24 US areas. Categorization into cohorts depended on clinical history that participants reported. Cohort 3 donors were reported recovered after two negative PCRs, clearance, or symptom resolution. Study processing details: Reference gene primer amplification gave estimated nucleated cell counts. The data were produced by immunoSEQ multiplex PCR, yet TCRdb's version contains in-frame clones alone and is incomplete. Clone size and V and J calls were adopted from that table, with D and trimming inferred from the DNA. In the table there are a few hundred thousand clones, roughly 90% of which are singletons. The CDR3 totals 16 residues. The trim removed 5 bases at V and 2 bases at J, leaving 7 bases unmatched. Germline CDR1 SGHTA, CDR2 FQGNSA.

The source material was PBMCs or T cells enriched from blood (not recorded which). This TCR was recovered from a woman between 25 and 40 years old who had recovered from COVID-19. V and J are TRBV7-2 and TRBJ1-2; 11 bases are a match to TRBD1. The CDR3 DNA is TGTGCCAGCAGCCTGTTCAGGACAGGGGGCAACTATGGCTACACCTTC. It specifies CASSLFRTGGNYGYTF.